This TCR beta chain was captured in a study of blood T cell repertoires in COVID-19. Across the study: Both acute and convalescent COVID-19 samples were obtained from the United States, Italy and Spain. The analysed material was cDNA or gDNA that came from T cells, B-cell-depleted T cells, or PBMCs.

Per the original data handling: By means of reference gene primer amplification, nucleated cell counts were estimated. The data were produced by immunoSEQ multiplex PCR, yet TCRdb's version contains in-frame clones alone and is incomplete. That table furnishes V, J and clone size, whereas the DNA furnished D and trimming. The sample consists of roughly 250,000 clones, about 90% of them appearing once. The CDR3 has 15 amino acids. Trimming pared 4 bases from V and 7 bases from J, leaving 20 bases between. Germline V gives CDR1 SGHRS, CDR2 YFSETQ. The chain has TRBV5-1 and TRBJ2-5; D is possibly TRBD1 (6 bases). The sequence was obtained from a man in his fifties or sixties who had recovered from COVID-19. Source material: peripheral blood. The CDR3 DNA is TGCGCCAGCAGCCTGGGGGCGAGACCTGACGGGACCCAGTACTTC. This codes for CASSLGARPDGTQYF. The variable domain in full, with the rest retrieved from reference TRBV5-1 and TRBJ2-5, is KAGVTQTPRYLIKTRGQQVTLSCSPISGHRSVSWYQQTPGQGLQFLFEYFSETQRNKGNFPGRFSGRQFSNSRSEMNVSTLELGDSALYLCASSLGARPDGTQYFGPGTRLLVL.